The 24 T cell receptor beta chains in this list originate from one sample, sequenced in a study of cytomegalovirus exposure and HLA in healthy donors. The PCR employed 60 Vbeta primers together with 13 Jbeta primers. Profiling relied on immunoSEQ multiplex PCR, and the TCRdb table lists in-frame clones only, not all of them. The sample shows 150,000 to 200,000 clones, roughly three quarters of them seen only once. The sequenced sample consisted of PBMCs. These TCRs come from a man aged 35 to 55 in good health and CMV-seropositive.

This rearrangement joins TRBV6-6 to TRBJ1-2; D is unclear. This CDR3 is 14 amino acids long. The V end lost 1 base, the J end lost 6 bases, and 12 bases lay between the germline ends. Germline CDR1 MNHNY, CDR2 SVGAGI (reference sequence). The CDR3 is CASSYWEGSDGYTF. The CDR3 bases are TGTGCCAGCAGTTACTGGGAGGGATCTGATGGCTACACCTTC.

About this clone itself: Germline is not matched at one junction end, which may reflect a read error. CDR3 coding DNA: TGTGCTAGCAGCCCCGCGACACCGAGCTCTGGAAACACCATATATTTT. It specifies CASSPATPSSGNTIYF. The chain joins TRBV7-7 to TRBJ1-3, with D uncertain. The V gene's germline CDR1 is SSHAT and CDR2 FNYEAQ (reference sequence). This CDR3 has 16 residues.

The V call is TRBV28, the J call TRBJ1-1; a weak D match, TRBD1 (6 bases). Trimming stripped 3 bases from V and 7 bases from J, with 18 bases between. Germline V lookup: CDR1 MDHEN, CDR2 SYDVKM. The CDR3 runs 15 residues. CDR3 in amino acids: CASSLSGGEVREAFF. The CDR3 nucleotides read TGTGCCAGCAGTTTGTCTGGGGGCGAGGTTCGTGAAGCTTTCTTT.

This clone was detected only a few times. V gene TRBV6-1 combines with J gene TRBJ1-1; D call uncertain. CDR1 MNHNS and CDR2 SASEGT come from the germline V gene. The CDR3 loop spans 13 amino acids. Trimming removed 8 bases at V and 0 bases at J, with 10 bases between. As DNA, the CDR3 is TGTGCCAGCGGGAGGGAGGTGAACACTGAAGCTTTCTTT. Amino acids: CASGREVNTEAFF.

The chain recombines TRBV7-2 with TRBJ2-7; D uncertain. V dropped 2 bases and J dropped 2 bases, with 4 bases sitting between them. CDR1 SGHTA and CDR2 FQGNSA come from the germline V gene. The CDR3 extends over 12 amino acids. The DNA of the CDR3 is TGTGCCAGCAGCTTACCCACCTACGAGCAGTACTTC. Encoded protein: CASSLPTYEQYF.

The chain combines TRBV5-6 with TRBJ1-2; perhaps TRBD1 as D (5 bases). Between the trimmed V and J ends, which lost 1 base and 6 bases, there was a span of 10 bases. The CDR3 is 13 residues long. Germline V lookup: CDR1 SGHDT, CDR2 YYEEEE. The CDR3 nucleotides read TGTGCCAGCAGCTTGCCGGGGGGGAATGGCTACACCTTC. The encoded protein is CASSLPGGNGYTF. Filled out from reference TRBV5-6 and TRBJ1-2, the complete variable domain reads DAGVTQSPTHLIKTRGQQVTLRCSPKSGHDTVSWYQQALGQGPQFIFQYYEEEERQRGNFPDRFSGHQFPNYSSELNVNALLLGDSALYLCASSLPGGNGYTFGSGTRLTVV.

V and J are TRBV7-2 and TRBJ2-2; weak D call: TRBD2 (6 bases). The CDR3 runs 14 residues. Between the trimmed V and J ends, which lost 4 bases and 6 bases, there was a span of 12 bases. CDR1 is SGHTA and CDR2 is FQGNSA in the germline V gene. CDR3: CASSSDRRAGELFF. The DNA for the CDR3 is TGTGCCAGCAGCTCCGATAGGAGGGCCGGGGAGCTGTTTTTT.

The chain carries TRBV9 and TRBJ2-1, with 9 nucleotides matching TRBD2. The CDR3 is 15 amino acids. Germline V gene data show CDR1 as SGDLS and CDR2 as YYNGEE. V trimming: 4 bases; J trimming: 3 bases; junction bases outside the gene matches: 5. The CDR3 spells CASSFETSGYNEQFF. In DNA form, the CDR3 reads TGTGCCAGCAGCTTCGAGACTAGCGGCTACAATGAGCAGTTCTTC.

The rearrangement uses TRBV7-2 and TRBJ2-3, with 10 bases that match TRBD2. The CDR3 runs 16 residues. V dropped 5 bases and J dropped 7; count of bases not matched to a gene: 12. CDR1 is SGHTA and CDR2 is FQGNSA in the germline V gene. Written as DNA, the CDR3 is TGTGCCAGCAGCCCCGCGGGAGCGGGGGGGCAGTATACGCAGTATTTT. The encoded protein is CASSPAGAGGQYTQYF.

The genes are TRBV4-3 and TRBJ1-4; 9 bases match TRBD1. The CDR3 sequence is 17 residues long. V trimming: 3 bases; J trimming: 7 bases; junction bases outside the gene matches: 12. Germline V CDR1 and CDR2: LGHNA, YSLEER. The CDR3 loop reads CASSHGTGSQIGEKLFF. The CDR3 nucleotides read TGCGCCAGCAGCCACGGGACAGGGTCCCAGATTGGTGAAAAACTGTTTTTT.

The rearrangement joins TRBV2 to TRBJ2-5, with a possible D match to TRBD1 (5 bases). Germline CDR1 reads SNHLY; CDR2 reads FYNNEI. The V end was cut by 6 bases, the J end by 2 bases, with 13 bases between. This CDR3 has 14 amino acids. CDR3 region: CASRSRGGQETQYF. For the CDR3, the DNA is TGTGCCAGCAGGTCAAGGGGCGGACAAGAGACCCAGTACTTC.

The chain uses TRBV11-2 and TRBJ1-3, with TRBD1 identical over 7 bases. V was pared by 3 bases and J by 3 bases, with 2 bases of the junction left unmatched. CDR1 is SGHAT, CDR2 FQNNGV, per germline. The CDR3 sequence is 14 residues long. The CDR3 region has the DNA TGTGCCAGCAGCTTCGGGACAGTTGGAAACACCATATATTTT. Residues: CASSFGTVGNTIYF.

The chain carries TRBV6-1 and TRBJ2-5, with D maybe TRBD2 (5 bases). Germline values: CDR1 MNHNS, CDR2 SASEGT. This CDR3 has 12 amino acids. The ends were cut back, 3 bases at V and 5 bases at J, with 7 bases in the middle. DNA of the CDR3: TGTGCCAGCAGTGATGGCGGGGAGACCCAGTACTTC. Amino acid sequence: CASSDGGETQYF.

V and J are TRBV6-5 and TRBJ2-1; 9 bases line up with TRBD2. Germline CDR1 reads MNHEY; CDR2 reads SVGAGI. Trimming at V came to 4 bases and at J to 7 bases, leaving 8 bases not matched to a gene. CDR3 length: 15 amino acids. DNA of the CDR3: TGTGCCAGCAGTTCCAAAGGGGCGGGGGGGAATGAGCAGTTCTTC. It yields the protein CASSSKGAGGNEQFF.

The chain combines TRBV14 with TRBJ2-5; no clear D. Germline assignment: CDR1 SGHDN and CDR2 FVKESK. V was clipped by 1 base and J by 0 bases, with 9 bases between them. The CDR3 has 15 amino acids. The CDR3 nucleotides are TGTGCCAGCAGCCAAGGTTTCAGCGACCAAGAGACCCAGTACTTC. Translated: CASSQGFSDQETQYF.

The table lists this clone with a count of one. Additional DNA sequences in this sample encode the identical CDR3. The V call is TRBV11-2, the J call TRBJ1-1; D is ambiguous. The V end was cut by 4 bases, the J end by 0 bases, with 6 bases between. CDR3 length: 13 residues. Germline CDR1 reads SGHAT; CDR2 reads FQNNGV. The CDR3 coding sequence is TGTGCCAGCAGCTCGCAGATGAACACTGAAGCTTTCTTT. Translated, it gives CASSSQMNTEAFF.

In this sample, this clone turned up once. Relative to the germline gene, one junction end is altered; a read error may explain this. The sample carries other DNA sequences with the same CDR3. V gene TRBV19 combines with J gene TRBJ2-1; 8 positions match TRBD1. Per germline, CDR1 LNHDA and CDR2 SQIVND (reference sequence). The CDR3 covers 16 residues. The CDR3: CASSIPGGAVINEQFF. Here the CDR3 DNA reads TGCGCCAGTAGTATACCAGGGGGCGCGGTGATCAATGAGCAGTTCTTC.

The rearrangement uses TRBV13 and TRBJ2-7, with 11 bases matching TRBD1. The CDR3 has 16 residues. The germline gives CDR1 PRHDT, CDR2 FYEKMQ (reference sequence). V lost 5 bases, J lost 0 bases, and 6 bases stayed unmatched. DNA for the CDR3: TGTGCCAGCAGCGCCTCCGGGACAGGGGGCTCCTACGAGCAGTACTTC. It yields the protein CASSASGTGGSYEQYF.

V gene TRBV5-1 combines with J gene TRBJ1-1; D remains ambiguous. The CDR3 is 13 amino acids. The germline V gene has CDR1 SGHRS and CDR2 YFSETQ. V was pared by 0 bases and J by 1 base, with 4 bases between. DNA for the CDR3: TGCGCCAGCAGCTTGGCCAAGAACACTGAAGCTTTCTTT. Amino acids: CASSLAKNTEAFF.

CDR3 DNA sequence: TGTGCCAGCAGCCAGGGACAGATAAACCCGAGCTCCTACGAGCAGTACTTC. Protein: CASSQGQINPSSYEQYF. The genes are TRBV11-2 and TRBJ2-7, with 7 nucleotides matching TRBD1. V lost 5 bases and J lost 0; bases outside the gene matches: 13. There are 17 residues in the CDR3. The germline V gene encodes CDR1 SGHAT and CDR2 FQNNGV.

The chain couples TRBV7-9 to TRBJ1-5; 10 bases fit TRBD1. The CDR3 contains 14 residues. V dropped 5 bases and J dropped 4; count of bases not matched to a gene: 2. Per the germline V gene, CDR1 is SEHNR and CDR2 is FQNEAQ (reference sequence). The chain's CDR3 is CASSQDRGNQPQHF. The CDR3 DNA sequence: TGTGCCAGCAGCCAGGACAGGGGGAATCAGCCCCAGCATTTT.

This clone showed up just a few times. V is TRBV5-1 and J is TRBJ1-1, with D perhaps TRBD1 (5 bases). Germline V gene data show CDR1 as SGHRS and CDR2 as YFSETQ. This CDR3 comprises 13 residues. V shed 4 bases and J shed 8 bases, with 15 bases lying between them. CDR3 amino acids: CASSPPLGGEAFF. Here the CDR3 DNA reads TGCGCCAGCAGCCCTCCTCTGGGGGGAGAAGCTTTCTTT.

This clone showed up just a few times. The chain combines TRBV9 with TRBJ1-2; D call uncertain. Trimming pared 0 bases from V and 2 bases from J, leaving 5 bases between. CDR1 SGDLS and CDR2 YYNGEE come from the germline V gene. CDR3 size: 13 residues. As DNA, the CDR3 is TGTGCCAGCAGCGTAGGGGCAAACTATGGCTACACCTTC. As protein: CASSVGANYGYTF.

V and J are TRBV4-3 and TRBJ2-5; D not certain. The CDR3 sequence is 15 residues long. Looked up from germline, CDR1 is LGHNA and CDR2 is YSLEER. The V gene lost 1 base and the J gene lost 2 bases, with 11 bases spanning the gap. The CDR3, as DNA: TGCGCCAGCAGCCAAGTTGCGAGCCAACAAGAGACCCAGTACTTC. This translates into CASSQVASQQETQYF.